The rows below give T cell receptor beta chains drawn from one sample of a study of cytomegalovirus exposure and HLA in healthy donors. Clones were sequenced by immunoSEQ multiplex PCR, and TCRdb holds only the in-frame ones, with some missing. The table has fewer than 120,000 clones, more than 65% seen once. The sequenced sample was PBMCs. The source is a man aged 25 to 45 in good health and CMV-seropositive. CDR3s include the opening cysteine and the closing phenylalanine or tryptophan. Fields, in order: clone size, J gene, V gene, D gene, CDR3 DNA, CDR3 protein. D genes are given only for firm matches. Clone size is not always given. Where it is, it says once, few, many or a class for expanded clones.

clone_size: -; j_call: TRBJ2-7; v_call: TRBV4-1; d_call: -; cdr3_nt: TGCGCCAGCAGCCAAGATAAAAACAAGTACTACGAGCAGTACTTC; cdr3_aa: CASSQDKNKYYEQYF
clone_size: -; j_call: TRBJ2-3; v_call: TRBV7-3; d_call: TRBD2; cdr3_nt: TGTGCCAGCAGCTTAAGGGGCGGAACTAGCGGGGGGGCAGATACGCAGTATTTT; cdr3_aa: CASSLRGGTSGGADTQYF
clone_size: few; j_call: TRBJ1-2; v_call: TRBV6-5; d_call: -; cdr3_nt: TGTGCCAGCAGCCCGACAGGTTTTAACTATGGCTACACCTTC; cdr3_aa: CASSPTGFNYGYTF
clone_size: few; j_call: TRBJ1-1; v_call: TRBV7-9; d_call: -; cdr3_nt: TGTGCCACCCCATCCGGGAACACTGAAGCTTTCTTT; cdr3_aa: CATPSGNTEAFF
clone_size: -; j_call: TRBJ1-1; v_call: TRBV27; d_call: TRBD1; cdr3_nt: TGTGCCAGCAGAACAGGGGGCTCATTTAGGGAAACTTTCTTT; cdr3_aa: CASRTGGSFRETFF
clone_size: few; j_call: TRBJ1-5; v_call: TRBV6-5; d_call: -; cdr3_nt: TGTGCCAGCCGGGTCAGAGTTGATCAGCCCCAGCATTTT; cdr3_aa: CASRVRVDQPQHF
clone_size: -; j_call: TRBJ2-3; v_call: TRBV19; d_call: -; cdr3_nt: TGTGCCAGTAGTATCAGCGCTAGCACAGATACGCAGTATTTT; cdr3_aa: CASSISASTDTQYF
clone_size: -; j_call: TRBJ2-5; v_call: TRBV11-2; d_call: -; cdr3_nt: TGTGCCAGCAGCTTAGAGAGGGAATTGGACCAGTACTTC; cdr3_aa: CASSLERELDQYF
clone_size: once; j_call: TRBJ2-2; v_call: TRBV5-1; d_call: TRBD1; cdr3_nt: TGCGCCAGCAGCTTGGGGACAGGGAGCCCCGGGGAGCTGTTTTTT; cdr3_aa: CASSLGTGSPGELFF
clone_size: -; j_call: TRBJ1-2; v_call: TRBV11-3; d_call: -; cdr3_nt: TGTGCCAGCAGCCCTCGGATCGATGCGGATGGCTACACCTTC; cdr3_aa: CASSPRIDADGYTF
clone_size: -; j_call: TRBJ2-3; v_call: TRBV6-6; d_call: -; cdr3_nt: TGTGCCAGCAGTTCAGAGACATCGAGCACAGATACGCAGTATTTT; cdr3_aa: CASSSETSSTDTQYF
clone_size: many; j_call: TRBJ2-2; v_call: TRBV6-1; d_call: -; cdr3_nt: TGTGCCAGCAGTGCGACCTGGGAGACCGGGGAGCTGTTTTTT; cdr3_aa: CASSATWETGELFF
clone_size: -; j_call: TRBJ1-3; v_call: TRBV6-6; d_call: -; cdr3_nt: TGTGCCAGCAGTCGCAGGGGAAGTACTGGAAACACCATATATTTT; cdr3_aa: CASSRRGSTGNTIYF
clone_size: -; j_call: TRBJ2-7; v_call: TRBV5-1; d_call: TRBD1; cdr3_nt: TGCGCCAGCAGCTCGGGGACAGCTAACTACGAGCAGTACTTC; cdr3_aa: CASSSGTANYEQYF
clone_size: -; j_call: TRBJ2-2; v_call: TRBV20-1; d_call: -; cdr3_nt: TGCAGTGCTAGAGTAATTGGGGAGCTGTTTTTT; cdr3_aa: CSARVIGELFF
clone_size: -; j_call: TRBJ1-1; v_call: TRBV19; d_call: -; cdr3_nt: TGTGCCAGTAGTCCCTCTTGGGATAGAGGGCTAAACACTGAAGCTTTCTTT; cdr3_aa: CASSPSWDRGLNTEAFF
clone_size: -; j_call: TRBJ1-2; v_call: TRBV5-1; d_call: -; cdr3_nt: TGCGCCAGCAGCTCCGTCCCTATCCTCACGGGTAACTATGGCTACACCTTC; cdr3_aa: CASSSVPILTGNYGYTF
clone_size: few; j_call: TRBJ1-6; v_call: TRBV5-6; d_call: TRBD1; cdr3_nt: TGTGCCAGCAGCAACCGGGACAGGGGCTCCTATAATTCACCCCTCCACTTT; cdr3_aa: CASSNRDRGSYNSPLHF
clone_size: once; j_call: TRBJ1-2; v_call: TRBV20-1; d_call: -; cdr3_nt: TGCAGTGCTAGTGCGGACTATGGCTACACCTTC; cdr3_aa: CSASADYGYTF
clone_size: -; j_call: TRBJ2-5; v_call: TRBV5-8; d_call: -; cdr3_nt: TGTGCCAGCAGCAGCCTACCCCGACTCGAGGAGCAGTACTTC; cdr3_aa: CASSSLPRLEEQYF
clone_size: -; j_call: TRBJ2-5; v_call: TRBV13; d_call: TRBD1; cdr3_nt: TGTGCCAGCAGCTACAGGGACAGTCAAGAGACCCAGTACTTC; cdr3_aa: CASSYRDSQETQYF
clone_size: -; j_call: TRBJ1-1; v_call: TRBV6-6; d_call: -; cdr3_nt: TGTGCCAGCACAGGGCTCGGGGGAGCTTTCTTT; cdr3_aa: CASTGLGGAFF
clone_size: -; j_call: TRBJ1-5; v_call: TRBV7-2; d_call: -; cdr3_nt: TGTGCCAGCAGCCTTTTCCCCGGGATCGGCAATCAGCCCCAGCATTTT; cdr3_aa: CASSLFPGIGNQPQHF
clone_size: -; j_call: TRBJ2-3; v_call: TRBV2; d_call: -; cdr3_nt: TGTGCCAGCAGACAAAACACAGATACGCAGTATTTT; cdr3_aa: CASRQNTDTQYF
clone_size: -; j_call: TRBJ1-1; v_call: TRBV11-2; d_call: -; cdr3_nt: TGTGCCAGCAGCTCGGTACAGGGTGATAAGGCTGAAGCTTTCTTT; cdr3_aa: CASSSVQGDKAEAFF
clone_size: -; j_call: TRBJ2-7; v_call: TRBV7-9; d_call: -; cdr3_nt: TGTGCCAGCAGCTTAGACAGTTATCTCTACGAGCAGTACTTC; cdr3_aa: CASSLDSYLYEQYF
clone_size: -; j_call: TRBJ1-2; v_call: TRBV19; d_call: -; cdr3_nt: TGTGCCAGTAGTATAGACCTGGACAGTTTCAACTATGGCTACACCTTC; cdr3_aa: CASSIDLDSFNYGYTF
clone_size: -; j_call: TRBJ2-1; v_call: TRBV7-2; d_call: TRBD1; cdr3_nt: TGTGCCAGCAGCTTAGGAGCGGACAGGGAGCAGTTCTTC; cdr3_aa: CASSLGADREQFF
clone_size: -; j_call: TRBJ2-7; v_call: TRBV11-3; d_call: -; cdr3_nt: TGTGCCAGCAATGACGGCGGTAGCTCCTACGAGCAGTACTTC; cdr3_aa: CASNDGGSSYEQYF
clone_size: once; j_call: TRBJ1-4; v_call: TRBV29-1; d_call: -; cdr3_nt: TGCAGCGTGGGAGGGTCTGCAACTAATGAAAAACTGTTTTTT; cdr3_aa: CSVGGSATNEKLFF
clone_size: -; j_call: TRBJ1-1; v_call: TRBV4-1; d_call: TRBD1; cdr3_nt: TGCGCCAGCAGCCAAGAATCATGGGATCAGGGGGCCGGGACTGAAGCTTTCTTT; cdr3_aa: CASSQESWDQGAGTEAFF
clone_size: -; j_call: TRBJ2-5; v_call: TRBV19; d_call: TRBD2; cdr3_nt: TGTGCCAGTAGTATAGCCCTTAAAGCGGGGGGCAAGGAGACCCAGTACTTC; cdr3_aa: CASSIALKAGGKETQYF
clone_size: -; j_call: TRBJ2-1; v_call: TRBV7-3; d_call: TRBD2; cdr3_nt: TGTGCCAGCAGCTTAGCTAGCGGGGGCTACAATGAGCAGTTCTTC; cdr3_aa: CASSLASGGYNEQFF
clone_size: -; j_call: TRBJ2-1; v_call: TRBV7-3; d_call: TRBD2; cdr3_nt: TGTGCCAGCAGCACCTTAGCGGGGGGCTACAATGAGCAGTTCTTC; cdr3_aa: CASSTLAGGYNEQFF
clone_size: -; j_call: TRBJ2-7; v_call: TRBV7-9; d_call: TRBD2; cdr3_nt: TGTGCCAGCAGGCGCGGGACTAGTGATTTCGACGAGCAGTACTTC; cdr3_aa: CASRRGTSDFDEQYF
clone_size: -; j_call: TRBJ2-5; v_call: TRBV29-1; d_call: -; cdr3_nt: TGCAGCGTTGAGGTCGACGTAGCGGCGTTTTTTCAAGAGACCCAGTACTTC; cdr3_aa: CSVEVDVAAFFQETQYF
clone_size: -; j_call: TRBJ2-3; v_call: TRBV10-2; d_call: TRBD2; cdr3_nt: TGCGCCAGCAGTGAGTCTAGCGGGGGGCCACTATTTACTACGCAGTATTTT; cdr3_aa: CASSESSGGPLFTTQYF
clone_size: -; j_call: TRBJ1-1; v_call: TRBV7-2; d_call: -; cdr3_nt: TGTGCCAGCAGCTTGGACAGTATGAACACTGAAGCTTTCTTT; cdr3_aa: CASSLDSMNTEAFF
clone_size: once; j_call: TRBJ2-7; v_call: TRBV7-2; d_call: TRBD1; cdr3_nt: TGTGCCAGCAGCCCGAGGGACAGGGGGAAGTACGAGCAGTACTTC; cdr3_aa: CASSPRDRGKYEQYF
clone_size: -; j_call: TRBJ2-3; v_call: TRBV5-1; d_call: TRBD2; cdr3_nt: TGCGCCAGCAGCTCGGGGGTGAGGGGACTAGCGGGGGGCACAGATACGCAGTATTTT; cdr3_aa: CASSSGVRGLAGGTDTQYF
clone_size: -; j_call: TRBJ2-7; v_call: TRBV7-9; d_call: TRBD2; cdr3_nt: TGTGCCAGCAGCCATCGGACTAGCGGGGGACCCTACGAGCAGTACTTC; cdr3_aa: CASSHRTSGGPYEQYF
clone_size: -; j_call: TRBJ2-5; v_call: TRBV2; d_call: -; cdr3_nt: TGTGCCAGCAGTGAAGGGGTAGCGGCCTACCAAGAGACCCAGTACTTC; cdr3_aa: CASSEGVAAYQETQYF
clone_size: -; j_call: TRBJ2-3; v_call: TRBV7-7; d_call: -; cdr3_nt: TGTGCCAGCAGCTTGGGCGCGGATACGCAGTATTTT; cdr3_aa: CASSLGADTQYF
clone_size: -; j_call: TRBJ2-7; v_call: TRBV19; d_call: TRBD2; cdr3_nt: TGTGCCTCTAGCGGGATCTCCTACGAGCAGTACTTC; cdr3_aa: CASSGISYEQYF
clone_size: -; j_call: TRBJ1-2; v_call: TRBV10-3; d_call: TRBD1; cdr3_nt: TGTGCCATCAGTGAGTCACCGGGACAGGGGACCTATGGCTACACCTTC; cdr3_aa: CAISESPGQGTYGYTF
clone_size: -; j_call: TRBJ1-2; v_call: TRBV5-1; d_call: -; cdr3_nt: TGCGCCAGCAGCCCCATGGGTGGGGGACTGGGCTACACCTTC; cdr3_aa: CASSPMGGGLGYTF
clone_size: -; j_call: TRBJ2-1; v_call: TRBV25-1; d_call: -; cdr3_nt: TGTGCCAGCAGTGAAAGGGTCGCCGGGGACACTAATGAGCAGTTCTTC; cdr3_aa: CASSERVAGDTNEQFF